Listed below are T cell receptor beta chains from one sample, sequenced in a study of control samples from healthy donors and cancer patients. Sequencing used immunoSEQ multiplex PCR; TCRdb keeps in-frame clones, though not all of them. The sample holds 150,000 to 200,000 clones, roughly 95% seen once. Specimen: blood. These TCRs come from a woman in her 30s in good health. Each CDR3 is given with its conserved first and last residue. Fields, in order: CDR3 DNA, CDR3 protein, clone size, J gene, D gene, V gene. A D gene is named only where the DNA matches it firmly. Clone size is given for some rows only: seen once, a few or many times, or a class if the clone is expanded.

TGTGCCAGCAGGTATGGGACAGAAGAGACCCAGTACTTC CASRYGTEETQYF - TRBJ2-5 TRBD1 TRBV6-6
TGTGCCAGCAGTTTAGAGATGCACACTGAAGCTTTCTTT CASSLEMHTEAFF - TRBJ1-1 - TRBV12-3/TRBV12-4
TGTGCCAGCACCGGGACAGGGGGAACTGAAGCTTTCTTT CASTGTGGTEAFF - TRBJ1-1 TRBD1 TRBV9
TGTGCCAGCAGTGAAGATATCCGGGGGCGAGGCTACACCTTC CASSEDIRGRGYTF once TRBJ1-2 - TRBV6-1
TGTGCCAGTAGTCAAGGACAAGGCGCGGTTACGCAGTATTTT CASSQGQGAVTQYF - TRBJ2-3 - TRBV19
TGTGCCAGCAGTTTGTACCGGGACAGCGTCTATGGCTACACCTTC CASSLYRDSVYGYTF - TRBJ1-2 TRBD1 TRBV28
TGTGCCAGCAGCCAGGACACCAATCAGCCCCAGCATTTT CASSQDTNQPQHF - TRBJ1-5 - TRBV12-3/TRBV12-4
TGTGCCAGCAGCGACTCCGGGACCCCCTACAATGAGCAGTTCTTC CASSDSGTPYNEQFF - TRBJ2-1 - TRBV9
TGTGCCAGCAGCTTAGCCGGGTCTCAGCCCCAGCATTTT CASSLAGSQPQHF - TRBJ1-5 - TRBV7-9
TGTGCCAGCAGCCAAGAGGGGGGGCTAAGGCAGCCCCAGCATTTT CASSQEGGLRQPQHF - TRBJ1-5 - TRBV3-1/TRBV3-2
TGTGCCAGCAGCCTCACAGATACGCAGTATTTT CASSLTDTQYF once TRBJ2-3 - TRBV7-9
TGTGCCAGCAGCTTAGACGGTTCACCCCTCCACTTT CASSLDGSPLHF - TRBJ1-6 - TRBV7-9
TGTGCCAGCAGCCAATACGGAAACACCATATATTTT CASSQYGNTIYF - TRBJ1-3 - TRBV14
TGCGCCAGCAGCCGCGACAGGGGGCCTAATCTTAACTATGGCTACACCTTC CASSRDRGPNLNYGYTF - TRBJ1-2 TRBD1 TRBV4-1
TGTGCCAGCAGCTTTCAGGGACTAGATAACTATGGCTACACCTTC CASSFQGLDNYGYTF - TRBJ1-2 - TRBV5-4
TGTGCCAGCAGCTTCCAGGATGCTGGCTACACCTTC CASSFQDAGYTF - TRBJ1-2 - TRBV12-3/TRBV12-4
TGTGCCAGCAGCCCCCGACTAGCTAGCCATGAGCAGTTCTTC CASSPRLASHEQFF once TRBJ2-1 TRBD2 TRBV7-9
TGTGCCAGCTCACCGGACGTGGCCCTGTTCTATGGCTACACCTTC CASSPDVALFYGYTF - TRBJ1-2 - TRBV18
TGTGCCAGCCAGAGACACTCCTACGAGCAGTACTTC CASQRHSYEQYF - TRBJ2-7 - TRBV6-5
TGTGCCAGCAGCTGGGGGACTAGCGGCAGCGAGCAGTTCTTC CASSWGTSGSEQFF - TRBJ2-1 TRBD2 TRBV5-4
TGCAGCGTTGAGAGAGAGGCGGGAGACGGCGAGCAGTACTTC CSVEREAGDGEQYF - TRBJ2-7 TRBD2 TRBV29-1
TGTGCCAGCAGCTTAAGGACCGTCGGCGAGACCCAGTACTTC CASSLRTVGETQYF once TRBJ2-5 - TRBV7-8
TGTGCCAGTAGCCGGGACAGGGAATATTATGGCTACACCTTC CASSRDREYYGYTF - TRBJ1-2 TRBD1 TRBV19
TGTGCCAGCAGCGGGTATAATAGGAATACGCAGTATTTT CASSGYNRNTQYF once TRBJ2-3 - TRBV2
TGTGCCAGCAGCCAAGGGCTAGCGGACCTCTACGAGCAGTACTTC CASSQGLADLYEQYF few TRBJ2-7 TRBD2 TRBV14
TGTGCCAGCAGTGAAGTAGCCTCGAGCTCCTACGAGCAGTACTTC CASSEVASSSYEQYF - TRBJ2-7 - TRBV6-1
TGTGCCAGCAGTTTACCCGGGCCCCAAAACATTCAGTACTTC CASSLPGPQNIQYF - TRBJ2-4 - TRBV28
TGCGCCAGCAGCATGGCTAGCGGACACTACAATGAGCAGTTCTTC CASSMASGHYNEQFF - TRBJ2-1 TRBD2 TRBV5-1
TGTGCCAGCAGACATTGGACAGGGGGATACTCTGGAAACACCATATATTTT CASRHWTGGYSGNTIYF - TRBJ1-3 TRBD1 TRBV28
TGTGCCAGCAGCTTGGGACAGGGGAGCCCGAATCAGCCCCAGCATTTT CASSLGQGSPNQPQHF - TRBJ1-5 TRBD1 TRBV7-9
TGTGCCAGCAGCTCACAGGGAATTAATTTCGGGGAGCTGTTTTTT CASSSQGINFGELFF - TRBJ2-2 - TRBV7-3
TGTGCCAGCCGCCGGGGGGCTAATGAAAAACTGTTTTTT CASRRGANEKLFF - TRBJ1-4 - TRBV27
TGTGCCAGCAGCCAGCCAGGGGGGTCTGGCTACACCTTC CASSQPGGSGYTF - TRBJ1-2 TRBD1 TRBV3-1/TRBV3-2
TGTGCCAGCAGCTTAGTTCCAGGGGGCAGGTACACCGGGGAGCTGTTTTTT CASSLVPGGRYTGELFF - TRBJ2-2 TRBD1 TRBV7-3
TGTGCCAGCAGTTTAGGTGGGGCCTCCACAGATACGCAGTATTTT CASSLGGASTDTQYF - TRBJ2-3 - TRBV28
TGTGCCAGCAGCATTGGACACAACGAGCAGTACTTC CASSIGHNEQYF - TRBJ2-7 - TRBV7-9
TGTGCCAGCAGTTACTCTAGGGGGTGGACTGAAGCTTTCTTT CASSYSRGWTEAFF - TRBJ1-1 - TRBV6-5
TGCGCCAGCAGCCAAGGTCTGCGGGAGGGCACCTACGAGCAGTACTTC CASSQGLREGTYEQYF - TRBJ2-7 TRBD2 TRBV4-1
TGTGCCAGCAGCGTGGAGGGGACCCATAATGAAAAACTGTTTTTT CASSVEGTHNEKLFF - TRBJ1-4 - TRBV9
TGTGCCAGCAGCTCAACAGGTAGCTCCTACAATGAGCAGTTCTTC CASSSTGSSYNEQFF once TRBJ2-1 - TRBV11-2
TGTGCCAGCAGCTTTAGCGGGAGCCTCTCCTACAATGAGCAGTTCTTC CASSFSGSLSYNEQFF - TRBJ2-1 TRBD2 TRBV4-2
TGTGCCAGCAGCCTGCAGGGTTTAAAGACCCAGTACTTC CASSLQGLKTQYF - TRBJ2-5 - TRBV28
TGCGCCAGCAGCCACCCAAAGCGGGGGGGCAATAAGGACAATGAGCAGTTCTTC CASSHPKRGGNKDNEQFF - TRBJ2-1 TRBD2 TRBV4-1
TGCGCCAGCAGTGATATCTACCCAAACACTGAAGCTTTCTTT CASSDIYPNTEAFF few TRBJ1-1 - TRBV10-2
TGTGCCAGCAGTGAAACCCCCGCTAACTATGGCTACACCTTC CASSETPANYGYTF - TRBJ1-2 - TRBV6-1
TGTGCCAGCAGATATCACACAGGGCCGACTGAAGCTTTCTTT CASRYHTGPTEAFF once TRBJ1-1 - TRBV28
TGTGCCTGCGGTAGCAGGCAAAATCAGCCCCAGCATTTT CACGSRQNQPQHF once TRBJ1-5 - TRBV30
TGTGCCAGCAGCACTTATTCGGGACAGCCCCAGCATTTT CASSTYSGQPQHF - TRBJ1-5 - TRBV5-6
TGTGCCATCAGTGATAGAAGTCAGCCCCAGCATTTT CAISDRSQPQHF - TRBJ1-5 - TRBV10-3
TGCGCCAGCAGCTTCAATGCGGGGGTCAATGAGCAGTTCTTC CASSFNAGVNEQFF - TRBJ2-1 TRBD2 TRBV5-1
TGTGCCACGAGGCGGGAGAGCGATGAGCAGTTCTTC CATRRESDEQFF - TRBJ2-1 TRBD2 TRBV10-3
TGTGCCAGCAGTTATAGGGTTCGGGGGCCCGAAGGGCCGGATAGTAGAGAGACCCAGTACTTC CASSYRVRGPEGPDSRETQYF - TRBJ2-5 - TRBV6-2/TRBV6-3
TGTGCCAGCAGCCCGACAGGGGTCTCCTACGAGCAGTACTTC CASSPTGVSYEQYF - TRBJ2-7 TRBD1 TRBV14
TGTGCCAGCAGCTTTCCGAATTCACCCCTCCACTTT CASSFPNSPLHF - TRBJ1-6 - TRBV7-9
TGTGCCAGCAGTGAAGCCATAACAGGGGGCAACATTCAGTACTTC CASSEAITGGNIQYF few TRBJ2-4 TRBD1 TRBV6-1